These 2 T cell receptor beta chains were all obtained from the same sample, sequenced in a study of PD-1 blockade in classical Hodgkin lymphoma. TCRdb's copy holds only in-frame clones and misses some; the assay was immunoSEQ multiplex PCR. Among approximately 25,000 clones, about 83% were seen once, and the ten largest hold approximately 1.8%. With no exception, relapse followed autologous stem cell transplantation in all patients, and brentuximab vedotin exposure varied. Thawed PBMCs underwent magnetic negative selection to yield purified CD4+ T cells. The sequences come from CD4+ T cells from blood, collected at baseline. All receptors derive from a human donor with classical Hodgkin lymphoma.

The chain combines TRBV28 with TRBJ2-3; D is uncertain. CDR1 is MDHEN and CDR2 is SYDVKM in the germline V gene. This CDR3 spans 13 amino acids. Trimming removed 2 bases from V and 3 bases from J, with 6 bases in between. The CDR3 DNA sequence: TGTGCCAGCAGTTTACCCCATACAGATACGCAGTATTTT. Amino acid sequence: CASSLPHTDTQYF.

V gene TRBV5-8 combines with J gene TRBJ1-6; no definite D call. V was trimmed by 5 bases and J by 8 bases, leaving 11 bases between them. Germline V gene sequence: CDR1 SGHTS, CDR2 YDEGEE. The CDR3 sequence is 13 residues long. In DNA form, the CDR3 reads TGTGCCAGCAGGGAAGATAGTTATTCACCCCTCCACTTT. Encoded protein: CASREDSYSPLHF.